These 21 T cell receptor beta chains were all obtained from the same sample, sequenced in a study of blood T cell repertoires in COVID-19. Profiling relied on immunoSEQ multiplex PCR, and the TCRdb table lists in-frame clones only, not all of them. The sample has approximately 69,000 clones, around 70% seen once. What was sequenced was peripheral blood. The receptors were gathered from a man aged 60-69 years with acute or convalescent COVID-19.

The genes are TRBV7-3 and TRBJ2-5; the D is unclear. CDR1 is SGHTA, CDR2 FQGTGA, per germline. The CDR3 is made up of 13 amino acids. Trimming left V 5 bases short and J 0 bases short, with 7 bases between. The CDR3 bases are TGTGCCAGCAGCACTACGTACCAAGAGACCCAGTACTTC. Protein product: CASSTTYQETQYF.

The table lists this clone with many counts. The V gene is TRBV19, the J gene TRBJ2-1; D unresolved. This CDR3 comprises 13 residues. Germline assignment: CDR1 LNHDA and CDR2 SQIVND (reference sequence). The V end lost 6 bases, the J end lost 6 bases, and 12 bases lay between the germline ends. The chain's CDR3 is CASSPTIVNEQFF. The CDR3 coding sequence is TGTGCCAGTAGCCCTACGATAGTCAATGAGCAGTTCTTC.

V gene TRBV6-2 or TRBV6-3 combines with J gene TRBJ2-3, with TRBD2 matching 10 bases. CDR3 length: 16 residues. The ends lost 2 bases at V and 2 bases at J; junction bases unmatched: 4. The germline CDR1 and CDR2 sequences are MNHEY and SVGEGT. CDR3 region: CASSYELAGNTDTQYF. CDR3 bases: TGTGCCAGCAGTTACGAACTAGCGGGAAACACAGATACGCAGTATTTT.

The chain carries TRBV2 and TRBJ2-3; 7 bases map to TRBD2. This CDR3 spans 13 amino acids. Per germline, CDR1 SNHLY and CDR2 FYNNEI. The trim removed 0 bases at V and 11 bases at J, leaving 5 bases unmatched. The CDR3 is CASSEAGGLVQYF. CDR3 bases: TGTGCCAGCAGTGAAGCGGGGGGGTTAGTGCAGTATTTT.

V and J are TRBV28 and TRBJ1-2; a weak D match, TRBD1 (5 bases). The V and J ends lost 3 bases and 8 bases respectively, with 28 bases between them. CDR1 MDHEN and CDR2 SYDVKM come from the germline V gene. There are 18 residues in the CDR3. The CDR3 loop reads CASSLPGTFNYGTYGYTF. CDR3 in DNA: TGTGCCAGCAGTTTGCCCGGGACTTTTAACTATGGGACGTACGGCTACACCTTC.

This clone was seen only a few times. V is TRBV5-1 and J is TRBJ2-1; D call uncertain. Germline CDR1 is SGHRS and CDR2 is YFSETQ. The V end lost 1 base, the J end lost 5 bases, and 13 bases lay between the germline ends. The CDR3 totals 15 residues. The CDR3 sequence is CASSLTVPSNNEQFF. In nucleotides, the CDR3 is TGCGCCAGCAGCTTGACAGTCCCGAGCAACAATGAGCAGTTCTTC.

V is TRBV9 and J is TRBJ2-5; 9 bases map to TRBD2. V dropped 3 bases and J dropped 4; count of bases not matched to a gene: 7. The CDR3 has 15 residues. CDR1 and CDR2 (germline): SGDLS, YYNGEE. CDR3 protein: CASSGGLAFGETQYF. The DNA for the CDR3 is TGTGCCAGCAGCGGGGGACTAGCTTTTGGAGAGACCCAGTACTTC.

The CDR3 sequence is CASSTTSGLGGEQFF. Written as DNA, the CDR3 is TGTGCCAGCAGCACGACTAGCGGACTTGGGGGGGAGCAGTTCTTC. The chain has TRBV7-2 and TRBJ2-1; 9 bases agree with TRBD2. This CDR3 region has 15 residues. V was pared by 5 bases and J by 10 bases, with 12 bases of the junction left unmatched. Germline CDR1 is SGHTA and CDR2 is FQGNSA.

This clone was detected only once. This specimen includes other DNA sequences encoding the same CDR3. V usage is TRBV11-2 and J usage is TRBJ2-2, with D perhaps matching TRBD2 (5 bases). The germline V gene has CDR1 SGHAT and CDR2 FQNNGV. The CDR3 totals 16 residues. V dropped 7 bases and J dropped 0 bases, with 15 bases sitting between them. The CDR3 region is CASNPGLATNTGELFF. The CDR3 bases are TGTGCCAGCAACCCTGGACTGGCGACGAACACCGGGGAGCTGTTTTTT.

The chain carries TRBV5-1 and TRBJ1-6; possibly TRBD1 for D (6 bases). Trimming removed 0 bases at V and 8 bases at J, with 12 bases between. The CDR3 runs to 15 residues. CDR1 is SGHRS, CDR2 YFSETQ, per germline. DNA for the CDR3: TGCGCCAGCAGCTTGGACCCTGCAGGGGATTCACCCCTCCACTTT. Its protein is CASSLDPAGDSPLHF.

The rearrangement joins TRBV7-3 to TRBJ2-3; D is uncertain. V was cut by 4 bases and J by 2 bases, with 7 bases left in between. Germline V gene lookup returns CDR1 SGHTA and CDR2 FQGTGA. The CDR3 has 13 amino acids. CDR3 nucleotides: TGTGCCAGCAGCTCCGAGTCCACAGATACGCAGTATTTT. The encoded protein is CASSSESTDTQYF.

This CDR3 reads CASSQWRGSQETQYF. The CDR3 nucleotides read TGTGCCAGCAGCCAATGGAGGGGCTCCCAAGAGACCCAGTACTTC. The V call is TRBV3-1 (or the pseudogene TRBV3-2), the J call TRBJ2-5; TRBD2 is a possible D gene (6 bases). Germline V gene data show CDR1 as LGHDT and CDR2 as YNNKEL (reference sequence). The CDR3 length is 15 residues. V gave up 2 bases and J gave up 1 base, with 11 bases separating them.

This clone was detected only once. The chain joins TRBV6-5 to TRBJ2-3, with a possible D match to TRBD2 (5 bases). Trimming cost V 6 bases and J 0 bases, with 10 bases left between them. CDR3 length: 14 residues. Looked up from germline, CDR1 is MNHEY and CDR2 is SVGAGI. The DNA of the CDR3 is TGTGCCAGCAGGGAGGACGACAGCACAGATACGCAGTATTTT. Translated: CASREDDSTDTQYF.

This chain joins TRBV7-2 and TRBJ2-2; TRBD1 matches at 10 bases. The CDR3 loop spans 16 amino acids. The germline V gene has CDR1 SGHTA and CDR2 FQGNSA. V shed 5 bases, J shed 8 bases, and the junction held 11 bases outside the gene matches. The CDR3 region is CASSNDRGRLFGELFF. The CDR3 DNA sequence: TGTGCCAGCAGCAACGACAGGGGGCGCTTGTTTGGGGAGCTGTTTTTT.

This chain connects TRBV7-2 to TRBJ2-1, with TRBD2 matching over 7 bases. From germline, CDR1 is SGHTA and CDR2 FQGNSA. The length of the CDR3 is 14 residues. V gave up 2 bases and J gave up 12 bases; unmatched junction bases: 10. CDR3 sequence: CASSLRGGGEGQFF. The CDR3 nucleotides are TGTGCCAGCAGCTTACGCGGGGGTGGAGAGGGGCAGTTCTTC.

The chain joins TRBV19 to TRBJ2-6; 9 bases line up with TRBD2. V lost 6 bases and J lost 3; bases outside the gene matches: 6. Germline loops: CDR1 LNHDA, CDR2 SQIVND (reference sequence). The CDR3 totals 16 residues. The CDR3 reads CASREISGSGANVLTF. CDR3 coding DNA: TGTGCCAGTAGGGAGATTAGCGGGAGTGGGGCCAACGTCCTGACTTTC.

The chain is built from TRBV18 and TRBJ1-2, with 7 bases identical to TRBD1. The CDR3 covers 13 residues. Germline CDR1 reads KGHSH; CDR2 reads LQKENI. With V trimmed by 5 bases and J by 8 bases, 8 bases remained unmatched. The CDR3 loop reads CASSADRAEGYTF. CDR3 sequence (DNA): TGTGCCAGCTCAGCCGACAGGGCTGAGGGCTACACCTTC. Based on the CDR3 plus reference TRBV18 and TRBJ1-2, the full variable domain is NAGVMQNPRHLVRRRGQEARLRCSPMKGHSHVYWYRQLPEEGLKFMVYLQKENIIDESGMPKERFSAEFPKEGPSILRIQQVVRGDSAAYFCASSADRAEGYTFGSGTRLTVV.

This rearrangement joins TRBV5-1 to TRBJ2-5, with 12 nucleotides matching TRBD1. Germline V gene sequence: CDR1 SGHRS, CDR2 YFSETQ. The CDR3 totals 16 residues. V was clipped by 5 bases and J by 6 bases; unmatched bases: 11. CDR3 sequence reads: CASSYTGTGGRQTQYF. The CDR3 region has the DNA TGCGCCAGCAGTTATACCGGGACAGGGGGCAGGCAGACCCAGTACTTC.

This rearrangement joins TRBV6-1 to TRBJ2-7; 9 nucleotides align to TRBD1. This CDR3 comprises 17 residues. CDR1 is MNHNS, CDR2 SASEGT, per germline. Unmatched junction bases numbered 11, after V lost 4 bases and J lost 1 base. Here the CDR3 reads CASSGPGQGRFSYEQYV. The CDR3 DNA follows: TGTGCCAGCAGTGGCCCGGGACAGGGCCGGTTTTCCTACGAGCAGTACGTC.

V gene TRBV5-5 combines with J gene TRBJ2-3; TRBD1 matches 7 bases. Germline loops: CDR1 SGHKS, CDR2 YYEKEE (reference sequence). CDR3 length: 14 amino acids. V gave up 9 bases and J gave up 1 base; unmatched junction bases: 8. Written as DNA, the CDR3 is TGTGCCACTGGGACAGACTATGGCACAGATACGCAGTATTTT. Amino acid sequence: CATGTDYGTDTQYF. Together with reference TRBV5-5 and TRBJ2-3, the CDR3 gives the full variable domain: DAGVTQSPTHLIKTRGQQVTLRCSPISGHKSVSWYQQVLGQGPQFIFQYYEKEERGRGNFPDRFSARQFPNYSSELNVNALLLGDSALYLCATGTDYGTDTQYFGPGTRLTVL.

A few counts support this clone. The J gene is TRBJ2-3, the V gene TRBV5-1, with 10 bases fitting TRBD2. This CDR3 has 14 residues. Germline loops: CDR1 SGHRS, CDR2 YFSETQ. Trimming took 5 bases from V and 4 from J; bases not matched to a gene: 4. The CDR3 DNA reads as TGCGCCAGCAGAACTGGACTAGCGGCAGATACGCAGTATTTT. Encoded protein: CASRTGLAADTQYF.